This T cell receptor (beta chain) was identified during a study of T cells in women clearing cervical HPV infection. Study overall: Women with histologically confirmed HPV16-related CIN3 or worse, 2 with invasive cancer, served as cases. Case blood drawn at lesion detection; control blood after infection cleared. For cases, blood was sampled a median about 140 days after lesion detection, interquartile range about 90 to 200 days.

Some clones are missing from TCRdb's copy, which holds only in-frame ones; the method was immunoSEQ multiplex PCR. The listing contains about 41,000 clones. Concerning this clone: The antigen is not known. The CDR3 is cut off 3 residues early in the read; its end comes from the germline J gene.

Points from the study as a whole: CIN3+ cases had significantly higher TCR repertoire richness than controls, but evenness did not differ.

Losses at the gene ends were 7 bases for V and 8 bases for J; bases not matched to a gene: 11. CDR3 length equals 15 residues. Germline V gene data show CDR1 as ENHRY and CDR2 as SYGVKD. This clonotype was obtained from a woman between 18 and 70 years old with a cervical HPV16 infection that either progressed to CIN3+ or cleared (not recorded which). V is TRBV10-3 and J is TRBJ1-6; the match to TRBD1 covers 7 bases. Sequencing input: blood buffy coat. The sequenced part of the CDR3 DNA is TGTGCCATCAACGAGACAGGGTTTGGGGATTCACCC. This encodes CAINETGFGDSP. The entire CDR3 sequence reads CAINETGFGDSPLHF.